This TCR beta chain stems from a study of T cell repertoires in ileal Crohn's disease. Study-wide context: The M6 sample came from neoterminal ileum during colonoscopy after surgery.

The V end lost 2 bases, the J end lost 3 bases, and 7 bases lay between the germline ends. CDR3 size: 13 residues. CDR1 is GTSNPN and CDR2 is SVGIG in the germline V gene (reference sequence). Per sample, approximately 550 nanograms of biopsy DNA were TCRB immunosequenced. The data were produced by immunoSEQ multiplex PCR, yet TCRdb's version contains in-frame clones alone and is incomplete. The data contain about 62,000 clones, less than 90% of them singletons. Time point described: neoterminal ileum biopsy at postoperative endoscopy, about 6 months after surgery. This rearrangement joins TRBV30 to TRBJ2-2; D remains unclear. This TCR was recovered from an adult with Crohn's disease. Specimen: ileal tissue. The CDR3 reads CAWSQAHTGELFF. In DNA, the CDR3 is TGTGCCTGGAGTCAGGCCCACACCGGGGAGCTGTTTTTT.